Listed here are 24 T cell receptor beta chains from one sample, sequenced in a study of radiotherapy plus CTLA-4 blockade in lung cancer. Using immunoSEQ multiplex PCR, the repertoire was profiled, and TCRdb retains in-frame clones only, with some absent. The sample consists of tens of thousands of clones, more than 70% of them appearing once. Source: peripheral blood, taken from a patient treated with radiotherapy plus ipilimumab. These receptors were taken from a human donor with non-small cell lung cancer whose response to radiotherapy plus ipilimumab could not be evaluated.

The chain links TRBV7-9 to TRBJ2-3; 7 nucleotides align to TRBD1. With 6 bases clipped from V and 5 bases from J, the junction kept 11 bases outside the gene matches. The CDR3 length is 15 residues. Germline V gives CDR1 SEHNR, CDR2 FQNEAQ (reference sequence). Here the CDR3 reads CASSDPVGGQDTQYF. In DNA, the CDR3 is TGTGCCAGCAGTGACCCGGTAGGGGGCCAAGATACGCAGTATTTT.

The chain joins TRBV7-2 to TRBJ2-3; D might be TRBD2 (5 bases). The germline V gene has CDR1 SGHTA and CDR2 FQGNSA. V lost 8 bases and J lost 0, with 15 bases in between. This CDR3 contains 15 residues. As DNA, the CDR3 is TGTGCCAGCCGGCGGGTATTGGGGAGCACAGATACGCAGTATTTT. Translating it yields CASRRVLGSTDTQYF.

The J gene is TRBJ1-2, the V gene TRBV9; the match to TRBD1 covers 8 bases. CDR3 length: 17 amino acids. Looked up from germline, CDR1 is SGDLS and CDR2 is YYNGEE. J was trimmed by 5 bases and V by 1 base; bases with no gene match: 13. Here the CDR3 DNA reads TGTGCCAGCAGCGTACGCCCTGACCGGGACAGGTTTTATGGCTACACCTTC. It encodes CASSVRPDRDRFYGYTF.

The rearrangement uses TRBV20-1 and TRBJ2-1; D is unresolved. Trimming stripped 5 bases from V and 5 bases from J, with 4 bases between. CDR1 DFQATT and CDR2 SNEGSKA come from the germline V gene (reference sequence). This CDR3 region has 10 residues. In DNA form, the CDR3 reads TGCAGTGCTCGGGACAATGAGCAGTTCTTC. Protein: CSARDNEQFF.

The CDR3 DNA follows: TGCGCCAGCTGTCTCATCGGGACAGGGGACGAGCAGTACTTC. This encodes CASCLIGTGDEQYF. This chain links TRBV5-1 with TRBJ2-7; 10 bases fit TRBD1. The ends lost 7 bases at V and 5 bases at J; junction bases unmatched: 9. The CDR3 runs 14 residues. Germline V gene data show CDR1 as SGHRS and CDR2 as YFSETQ.

The chain is built from TRBV20-1 and TRBJ1-2; the match to TRBD1 covers 7 bases. Germline CDR1 and CDR2: DFQATT and SNEGSKA (reference sequence). The length of the CDR3 is 11 residues. J lost 5 bases, V lost 6 bases, and 3 bases had no gene match. CDR3 sequence: CSAGGAYGYTF. The CDR3 DNA follows: TGCAGTGCAGGGGGCGCATATGGCTACACCTTC.

This clone was seen just once. The V and J genes are TRBV4-1 and TRBJ1-1, with 7 bases fitting TRBD1. With V trimmed by 0 bases and J by 0 bases, 7 bases remained unmatched. Germline V gives CDR1 MGHRA, CDR2 YSYEKL. This CDR3 spans 17 amino acids. This CDR3 reads CASSQDRPGQMNTEAFF. Here the CDR3 DNA reads TGCGCCAGCAGCCAAGATAGACCGGGACAGATGAACACTGAAGCTTTCTTT.

The V call is TRBV7-2, the J call TRBJ2-5; TRBD2 matches 11 bases. There are 15 residues in the CDR3. The germline V gene encodes CDR1 SGHTA and CDR2 FQGNSA. V trimming: 6 bases; J trimming: 2 bases; junction bases outside the gene matches: 5. CDR3 loop: CASSSRLAGQETQYF. CDR3 in DNA: TGTGCCAGCAGTTCCAGACTAGCGGGGCAAGAGACCCAGTACTTC.

The chain joins TRBV5-1 to TRBJ2-2; 11 nucleotides align to TRBD2. The CDR3 length is 16 residues. Looked up from germline, CDR1 is SGHRS and CDR2 is YFSETQ. V shed 0 bases and J 5 bases; nucleotides not matched to a gene: 3. CDR3 sequence: CASSLVPSGGTGELFF. The CDR3 DNA reads as TGCGCCAGCAGCTTGGTGCCTAGCGGGGGGACCGGGGAGCTGTTTTTT.

The rearrangement links TRBV28 to TRBJ2-7, with D uncertain. The germline CDR1 and CDR2 sequences are MDHEN and SYDVKM. The CDR3 contains 12 residues. The V end lost 3 bases, the J end lost 4 bases, and 7 bases lay between the germline ends. CDR3 DNA: TGTGCCAGCAGTTTGGTGGCATACGAGCAGTACTTC. This gives the protein CASSLVAYEQYF.

The chain has TRBV6-1 and TRBJ1-6; 7 bases fit TRBD1. The ends lost 10 bases at V and 9 bases at J; junction bases unmatched: 12. CDR1 and CDR2 (germline): MNHNS, SASEGT. This CDR3 region has 14 residues. The CDR3 here is CATQGVRVGSPLHF. CDR3 coding DNA: TGTGCCACCCAGGGGGTTCGGGTCGGTTCACCCCTCCACTTT.

The chain is built from TRBV2 and TRBJ1-5; D is unresolved. Deletions cut 9 bases from V and 5 bases from J, with 14 bases between. The CDR3 contains 13 residues. CDR1 is SNHLY and CDR2 is FYNNEI in the germline V gene. Written as DNA, the CDR3 is TGTGCCAGTCGGACTGGCGGATATCAGCCCCAGCATTTT. Protein: CASRTGGYQPQHF.

Within the sample, this clone is medium-sized. The genes are TRBV27 and TRBJ2-7, with 7 bases identical to TRBD1. Looked up from germline, CDR1 is MNHEY and CDR2 is SMNVEV (reference sequence). The V segment lost 2 bases and the J segment 5 bases; nucleotides outside the gene matches: 0. CDR3 length: 12 amino acids. As DNA, the CDR3 is TGTGCCAGCAGTTTAACAGGGGACGAGCAGTACTTC. Amino acid sequence: CASSLTGDEQYF.

This clone was counted between two and nine times. The rearrangement links TRBV5-8 to TRBJ1-3; no definite D call. Germline-derived CDR1 and CDR2 are SGHTS and YDEGEE. The CDR3 contains 15 residues. Trimming removed 2 bases at V and 0 bases at J, with 9 bases between. The CDR3 is CASSFTGNSGNTIYF. CDR3 DNA: TGTGCCAGCAGCTTTACGGGAAACTCTGGAAACACCATATATTTT. The full variable domain, with the rest looked up from reference TRBV5-8 and TRBJ1-3, is EAGVTQSPTHLIKTRGQQATLRCSPISGHTSVYWYQQALGLGLQFLLWYDEGEERNRGNFPPRFSGRQFPNYSSELNVNALELEDSALYLCASSFTGNSGNTIYFGEGSWLTVV.

V and J are TRBV7-2 and TRBJ2-7; 11 positions match TRBD2. The CDR3 length is 15 residues. Germline CDR1 reads SGHTA; CDR2 reads FQGNSA. V dropped 2 bases and J dropped 1; count of bases not matched to a gene: 1. CDR3 sequence: CASSLRLAGSYEQYF. The CDR3 DNA is TGTGCCAGCAGCTTAAGACTAGCGGGGTCCTACGAGCAGTACTTC.

In this sample, this clone turned up a few times. The chain is built from TRBV5-6 and TRBJ2-7; 9 bases are a match to TRBD2. Unmatched junction bases numbered 1, after V lost 0 bases and J lost 0 bases. Germline values: CDR1 SGHDT, CDR2 YYEEEE. The CDR3 is 15 residues long. The CDR3 bases are TGTGCCAGCAGCTTGGGACTAGCGGCCTCCTACGAGCAGTACTTC. Its translation: CASSLGLAASYEQYF.

V gene TRBV6-1 combines with J gene TRBJ1-2; D is perhaps TRBD1 (6 bases). CDR3 length equals 13 residues. Trimming stripped 4 bases from V and 3 bases from J, with 9 bases between. CDR1 MNHNS and CDR2 SASEGT come from the germline V gene. CDR3 in amino acids: CASSGNRDYGYTF. DNA of the CDR3: TGTGCCAGCAGTGGGAACAGGGACTATGGCTACACCTTC.

The genes are TRBV18 and TRBJ2-3; 8 nucleotides line up with TRBD2. V gave up 2 bases and J gave up 2 bases; unmatched junction bases: 6. Per germline, CDR1 KGHSH and CDR2 LQKENI. The CDR3 contains 16 residues. Written as DNA, the CDR3 is TGTGCCAGCTCACCAAGAAGCGGGGGCCTCACAGATACGCAGTATTTT. It encodes CASSPRSGGLTDTQYF.

The rearrangement links TRBV29-1 to TRBJ2-5; maybe TRBD1 (5 bases). The germline V and J ends were trimmed by 1 base and 3 bases, with 9 bases remaining between them. The CDR3 loop spans 13 amino acids. CDR1 SQVTM and CDR2 ANQGSEA come from the germline V gene. DNA for the CDR3: TGCAGCGTTGAAGGACAGCCCAAAGAGACCCAGTACTTC. Protein sequence: CSVEGQPKETQYF. Filled out from reference TRBV29-1 and TRBJ2-5, the complete variable domain reads SAVISQKPSRDICQRGTSLTIQCQVDSQVTMMFWYRQQPGQSLTLIATANQGSEATYESGFVIDKFPISRPNLTFSTLTVSNMSPEDSSIYLCSVEGQPKETQYFGPGTRLLVL.

This clone was picked up one time. The J gene is TRBJ2-3, the V gene TRBV28; no reliable D call. Per germline, CDR1 MDHEN and CDR2 SYDVKM. The CDR3 is made up of 14 amino acids. The V end was cut by 6 bases, the J end by 0 bases, with 10 bases between. This chain's CDR3 is CASRQRLSTDTQYF. The CDR3 bases are TGTGCCAGCAGGCAGCGCTTGAGCACAGATACGCAGTATTTT.

This clone was observed a handful of times. The chain is built from TRBV6-5 and TRBJ1-5, with D possibly matching TRBD1 (6 bases). V lost 5 bases, J lost 3 bases, and 14 bases lay in between. Germline assignment: CDR1 MNHEY and CDR2 SVGAGI. The CDR3 runs to 15 residues. CDR3 sequence reads: CASSTPGEPNQPQHF. CDR3 nucleotide sequence: TGTGCCAGCAGTACCCCAGGGGAGCCCAATCAGCCCCAGCATTTT.

V and J are TRBV6-5 and TRBJ2-1; D call uncertain. The CDR3 is 12 amino acids. The germline V and J ends were trimmed by 7 bases and 3 bases, with 7 bases remaining between them. CDR1 is MNHEY and CDR2 is SVGAGI in the germline V gene. The CDR3 DNA reads as TGTGCCAGCACAAACAGCTACAATGAGCAGTTCTTC. Its translation: CASTNSYNEQFF.

The rearrangement links TRBV5-1 to TRBJ1-3; possibly TRBD1 for D (5 bases). The V and J ends lost 6 bases and 2 bases respectively, with 15 bases between them. The CDR3 has 15 amino acids. CDR1 and CDR2 (germline): SGHRS, YFSETQ. The CDR3 spells CASTPFPGAGNTIYF. The CDR3 DNA sequence: TGCGCCAGCACCCCATTCCCGGGGGCTGGAAACACCATATATTTT.

This clone was observed once. The V and J genes are TRBV5-6 and TRBJ1-5; 9 positions agree with TRBD1. J was trimmed by 6 bases and V by 4 bases; bases with no gene match: 5. CDR1 and CDR2 (germline): SGHDT, YYEEEE. The CDR3 is made up of 14 amino acids. CDR3 amino acids: CASSIRQGVQPQHF. The CDR3 nucleotides are TGTGCCAGCAGCATAAGACAGGGGGTTCAGCCCCAGCATTTT. Variable domain in full (rest from reference TRBV5-6 and TRBJ1-5): DAGVTQSPTHLIKTRGQQVTLRCSPKSGHDTVSWYQQALGQGPQFIFQYYEEEERQRGNFPDRFSGHQFPNYSSELNVNALLLGDSALYLCASSIRQGVQPQHFGDGTRLSIL.